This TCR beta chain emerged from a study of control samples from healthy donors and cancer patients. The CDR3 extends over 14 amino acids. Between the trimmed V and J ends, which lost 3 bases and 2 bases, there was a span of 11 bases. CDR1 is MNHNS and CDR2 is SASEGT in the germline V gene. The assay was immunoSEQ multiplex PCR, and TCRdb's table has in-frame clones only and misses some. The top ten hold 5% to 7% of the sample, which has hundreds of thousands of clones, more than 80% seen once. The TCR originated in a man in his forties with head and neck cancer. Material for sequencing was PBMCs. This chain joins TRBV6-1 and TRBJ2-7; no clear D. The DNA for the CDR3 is TGTGCCAGCAGTGATATGGGCGGACCCTACGAGCAGTACTTC. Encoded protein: CASSDMGGPYEQYF.